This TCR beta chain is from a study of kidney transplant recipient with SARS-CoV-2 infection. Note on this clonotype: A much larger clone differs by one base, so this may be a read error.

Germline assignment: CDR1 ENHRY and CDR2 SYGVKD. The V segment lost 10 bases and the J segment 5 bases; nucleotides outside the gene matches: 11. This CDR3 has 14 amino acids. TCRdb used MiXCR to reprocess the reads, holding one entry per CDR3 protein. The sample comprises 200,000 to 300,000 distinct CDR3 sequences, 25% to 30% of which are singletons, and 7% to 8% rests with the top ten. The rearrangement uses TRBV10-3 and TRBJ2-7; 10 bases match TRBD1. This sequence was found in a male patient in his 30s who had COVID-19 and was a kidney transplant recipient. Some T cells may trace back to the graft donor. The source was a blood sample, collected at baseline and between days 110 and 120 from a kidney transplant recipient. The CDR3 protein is CATNSGTGVDEQYF. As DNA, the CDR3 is TGTGCCACCAACTCCGGGACAGGGGTAGACGAGCAGTACTTC.